This T cell receptor (beta chain) is from a study of Ad26.COV2.S vaccination and SARS-CoV-2 variants. Findings and caveats of the study: The authors reported substantial breadth in spike-specific CD8+ and CD4+ T cell responses after vaccination.

Regarding this clone: What it recognizes is unknown.

Specified treatment: approximately 18 received Ad26.COV2.S at low or high dose, single or two shots; 5 received placebo; per-sample allocation not given. After the first vaccine or placebo injection, samples were drawn on day 63. Using immunoSEQ multiplex PCR, the repertoire was profiled, and TCRdb retains in-frame clones only, with some absent. This table has about 240,000 clones, roughly 90% appearing once. Germline CDR1 LGHNA, CDR2 YSLEER. The V and J ends lost 0 bases and 4 bases respectively, with 12 bases between them. The CDR3 contains 16 residues. This clonotype originated in a person between 18 and 65 years old who received the Ad26.COV2.S COVID-19 vaccine or a placebo. The chain recombines TRBV4-3 with TRBJ2-2; D is uncertain. Sequencing used peripheral blood, obtained in a trial of Ad26.COV2.S vaccine versus placebo. CDR3 in DNA: TGCGCCAGCAGCCAAGAGCCTCCACAGAGCACCGGGGAGCTGTTTTTT. This encodes CASSQEPPQSTGELFF.